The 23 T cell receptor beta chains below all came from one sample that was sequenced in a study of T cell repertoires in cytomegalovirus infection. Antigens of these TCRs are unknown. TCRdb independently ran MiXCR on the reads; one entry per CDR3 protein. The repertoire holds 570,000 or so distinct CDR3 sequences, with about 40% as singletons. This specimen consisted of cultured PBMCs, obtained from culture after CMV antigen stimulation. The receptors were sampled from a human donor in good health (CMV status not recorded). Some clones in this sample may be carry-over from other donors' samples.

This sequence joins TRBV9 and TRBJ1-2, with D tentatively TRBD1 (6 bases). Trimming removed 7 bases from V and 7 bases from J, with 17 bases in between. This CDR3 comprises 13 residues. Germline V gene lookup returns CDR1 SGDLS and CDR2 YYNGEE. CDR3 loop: CASGGATDGGYTF. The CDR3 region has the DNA TGTGCCAGCGGGGGGGCAACGGACGGTGGCTACACCTTC.

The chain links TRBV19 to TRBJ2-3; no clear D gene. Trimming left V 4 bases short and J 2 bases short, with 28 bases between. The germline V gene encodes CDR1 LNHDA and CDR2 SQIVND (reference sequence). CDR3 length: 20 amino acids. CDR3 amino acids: CASSTEFVGFSTRNTDTQYF. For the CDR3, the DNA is TGTGCCAGTAGTACGGAGTTCGTCGGGTTCTCAACCAGAAACACAGATACGCAGTATTTT.

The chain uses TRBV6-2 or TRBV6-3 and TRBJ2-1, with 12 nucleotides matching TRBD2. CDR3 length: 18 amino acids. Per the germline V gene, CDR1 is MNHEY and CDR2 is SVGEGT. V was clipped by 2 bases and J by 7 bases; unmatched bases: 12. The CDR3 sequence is CASSYARTLAGGGNEQFF. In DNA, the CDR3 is TGTGCCAGCAGTTACGCCAGGACCCTAGCGGGAGGGGGGAATGAGCAGTTCTTC.

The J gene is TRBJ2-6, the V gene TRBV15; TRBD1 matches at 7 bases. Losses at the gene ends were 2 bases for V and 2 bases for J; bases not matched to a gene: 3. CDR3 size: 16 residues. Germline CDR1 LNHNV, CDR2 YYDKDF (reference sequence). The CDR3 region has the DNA TGTGCCACCAGCAGATTTACAGGGGCTGGGGCCAACGTCCTGACTTTC. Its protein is CATSRFTGAGANVLTF. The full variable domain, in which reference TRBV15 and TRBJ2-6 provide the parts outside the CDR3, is DAMVIQNPRYQVTQFGKPVTLSCSQTLNHNVMYWYQQKSSQAPKLLFHYYDKDFNNEADTPDNFQSRRPNTSFCFLDIRSPGLGDTAMYLCATSRFTGAGANVLTFGAGSRLTVL.

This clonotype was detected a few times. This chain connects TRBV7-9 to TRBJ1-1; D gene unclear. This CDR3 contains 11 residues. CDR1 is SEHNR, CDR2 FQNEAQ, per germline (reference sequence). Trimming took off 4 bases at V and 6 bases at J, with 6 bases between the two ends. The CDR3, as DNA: TGTGCCAGCAGCTACGGTGCTGAAGCTTTCTTT. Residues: CASSYGAEAFF.

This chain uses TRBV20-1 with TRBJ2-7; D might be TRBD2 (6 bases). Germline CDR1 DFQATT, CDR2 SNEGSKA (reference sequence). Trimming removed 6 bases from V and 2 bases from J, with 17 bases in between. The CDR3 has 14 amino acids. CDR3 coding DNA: TGCAGTGCCTGGACCATAGCGGAGACCTACGAGCAGTACTTC. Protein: CSAWTIAETYEQYF.

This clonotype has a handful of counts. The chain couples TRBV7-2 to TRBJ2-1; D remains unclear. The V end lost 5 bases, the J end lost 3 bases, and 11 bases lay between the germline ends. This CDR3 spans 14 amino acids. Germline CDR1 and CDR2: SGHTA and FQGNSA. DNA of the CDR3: TGTGCCAGCAGCCTACCCACCGTCTACAATGAGCAGTTCTTC. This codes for CASSLPTVYNEQFF.

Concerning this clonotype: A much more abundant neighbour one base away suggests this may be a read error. The CDR3 loop reads CASSLGNPMGETQYF. The CDR3, as DNA: TGTGCCAGCAGCTTAGGGAACCCGATGGGGGAGACCCAGTACTTC. The chain joins TRBV7-8 to TRBJ2-5; D is undetermined. The CDR3 covers 15 residues. V was cut by 1 base and J by 5 bases, with 14 bases left in between. The germline V gene has CDR1 SGHVS and CDR2 FQNEAQ.

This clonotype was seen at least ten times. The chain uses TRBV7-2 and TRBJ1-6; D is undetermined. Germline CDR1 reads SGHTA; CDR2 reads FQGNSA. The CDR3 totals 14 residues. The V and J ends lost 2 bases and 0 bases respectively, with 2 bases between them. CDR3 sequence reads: CASSLHSYNSPLHF. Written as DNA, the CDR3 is TGTGCCAGCAGCTTACACTCCTATAATTCACCCCTCCACTTT.

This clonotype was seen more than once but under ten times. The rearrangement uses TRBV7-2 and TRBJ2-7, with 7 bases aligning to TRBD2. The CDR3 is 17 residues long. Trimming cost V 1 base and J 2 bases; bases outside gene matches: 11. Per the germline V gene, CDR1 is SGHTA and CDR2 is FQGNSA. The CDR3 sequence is CASSLVRMREPTYEQYF. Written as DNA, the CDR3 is TGTGCCAGCAGCTTAGTTAGGATGCGGGAGCCCACCTACGAGCAGTACTTC. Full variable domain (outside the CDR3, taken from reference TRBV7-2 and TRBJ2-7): GAGVSQSPSNKVTEKGKDVELRCDPISGHTALYWYRQSLGQGLEFLIYFQGNSAPDKSGLPSDRFSAERTGGSVSTLTIQRTQQEDSAVYLCASSLVRMREPTYEQYFGPGTRLTVT.

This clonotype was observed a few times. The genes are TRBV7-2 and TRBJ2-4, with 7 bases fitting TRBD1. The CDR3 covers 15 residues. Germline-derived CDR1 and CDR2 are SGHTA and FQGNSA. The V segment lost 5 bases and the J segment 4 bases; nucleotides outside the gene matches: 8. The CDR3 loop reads CASSLLTGFKNIQYF. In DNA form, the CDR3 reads TGTGCCAGCAGCCTTCTGACAGGGTTTAAAAACATTCAGTACTTC.

CDR3 amino acids: CASSPWTSPGELFF. The CDR3 coding sequence is TGTGCCAGCAGCCCCTGGACTAGCCCCGGGGAGCTGTTTTTT. The rearrangement joins TRBV7-2 to TRBJ2-2; 8 bases match TRBD2. Trimming removed 5 bases from V and 6 bases from J; junction bases left unmatched: 5. Germline-derived CDR1 and CDR2 are SGHTA and FQGNSA. There are 14 residues in the CDR3.

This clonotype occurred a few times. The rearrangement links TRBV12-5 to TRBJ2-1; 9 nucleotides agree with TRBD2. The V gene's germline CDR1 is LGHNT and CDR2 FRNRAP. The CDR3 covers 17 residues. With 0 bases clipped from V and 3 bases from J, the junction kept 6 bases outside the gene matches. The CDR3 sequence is CASGLVWASGNYNEQFF. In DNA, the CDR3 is TGTGCTAGTGGTTTGGTATGGGCTAGCGGGAACTACAATGAGCAGTTCTTC. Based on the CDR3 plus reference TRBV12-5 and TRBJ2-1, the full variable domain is DARVTQTPRHKVTEMGQEVTMRCQPILGHNTVFWYRQTMMQGLELLAYFRNRAPLDDSGMPKDRFSAEMPDATLATLKIQPSEPRDSAVYFCASGLVWASGNYNEQFFGPGTRLTVL.

The chain's CDR3 is CASRTSSLAEQYF. In DNA form, the CDR3 reads TGTGCCAGCCGTACTAGCTCCCTCGCCGAGCAGTACTTC. The chain recombines TRBV6-1 with TRBJ2-7; a possible D gene is TRBD2 (6 bases). This CDR3 is built from 13 residues. The germline CDR1 and CDR2 sequences are MNHNS and SASEGT. V was shortened by 8 bases and J by 6 bases, with 17 bases between the two germline ends.

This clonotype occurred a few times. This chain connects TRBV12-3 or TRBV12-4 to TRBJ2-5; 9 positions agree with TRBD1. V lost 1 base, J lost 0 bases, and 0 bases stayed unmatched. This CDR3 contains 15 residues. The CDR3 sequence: CASSLGTGDQETQYF. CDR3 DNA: TGTGCCAGCAGTTTAGGGACAGGGGACCAAGAGACCCAGTACTTC.

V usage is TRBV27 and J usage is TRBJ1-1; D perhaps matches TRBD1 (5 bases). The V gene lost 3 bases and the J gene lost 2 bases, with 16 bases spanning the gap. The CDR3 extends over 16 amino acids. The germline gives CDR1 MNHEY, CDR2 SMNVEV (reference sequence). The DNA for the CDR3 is TGTGCCAGCAGTTTGCAGGGTCCTACCCGAAACACTGAAGCTTTCTTT. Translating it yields CASSLQGPTRNTEAFF.

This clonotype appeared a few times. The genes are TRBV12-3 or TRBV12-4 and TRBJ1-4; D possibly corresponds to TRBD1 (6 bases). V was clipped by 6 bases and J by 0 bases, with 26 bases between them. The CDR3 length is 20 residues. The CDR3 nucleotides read TGTGCCAGCAGATCTGCCACCGTACAGGGTTCGGGGTCAACTAATGAAAAACTGTTTTTT. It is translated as CASRSATVQGSGSTNEKLFF.

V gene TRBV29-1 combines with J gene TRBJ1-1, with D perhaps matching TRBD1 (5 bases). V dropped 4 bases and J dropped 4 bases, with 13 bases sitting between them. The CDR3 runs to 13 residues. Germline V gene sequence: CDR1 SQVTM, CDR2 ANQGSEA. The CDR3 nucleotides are TGCAGCGTTGGCTGGGCGAGGGGCACTGAAGCTTTCTTT. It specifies CSVGWARGTEAFF. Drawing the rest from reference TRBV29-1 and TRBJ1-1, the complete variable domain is SAVISQKPSRDICQRGTSLTIQCQVDSQVTMMFWYRQQPGQSLTLIATANQGSEATYESGFVIDKFPISRPNLTFSTLTVSNMSPEDSSIYLCSVGWARGTEAFFGQGTRLTVV.

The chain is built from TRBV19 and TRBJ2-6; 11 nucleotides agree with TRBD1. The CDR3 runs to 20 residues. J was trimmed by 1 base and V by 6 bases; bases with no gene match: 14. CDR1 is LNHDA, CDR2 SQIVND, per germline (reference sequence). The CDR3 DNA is TGTGCCAGTAGCCCTCTTCAAGGACAGGGGGCGCAGTCTGGGGCCAACGTCCTGACTTTC. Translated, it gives CASSPLQGQGAQSGANVLTF.

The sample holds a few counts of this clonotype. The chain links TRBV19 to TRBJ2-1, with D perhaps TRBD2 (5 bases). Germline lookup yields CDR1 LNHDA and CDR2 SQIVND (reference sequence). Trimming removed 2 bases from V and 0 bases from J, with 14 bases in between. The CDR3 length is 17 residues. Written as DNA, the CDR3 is TGTGCCAGTAGTATACCGTTCGGGAAGAGCTCCTACAATGAGCAGTTCTTC. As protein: CASSIPFGKSSYNEQFF.

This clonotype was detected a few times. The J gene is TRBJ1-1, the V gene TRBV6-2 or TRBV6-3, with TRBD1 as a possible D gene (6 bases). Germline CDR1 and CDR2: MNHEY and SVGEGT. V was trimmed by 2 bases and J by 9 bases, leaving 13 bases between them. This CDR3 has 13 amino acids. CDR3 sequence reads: CASSYPEGDQAFF. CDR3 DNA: TGTGCCAGCAGTTACCCCGAGGGGGACCAAGCTTTCTTT.

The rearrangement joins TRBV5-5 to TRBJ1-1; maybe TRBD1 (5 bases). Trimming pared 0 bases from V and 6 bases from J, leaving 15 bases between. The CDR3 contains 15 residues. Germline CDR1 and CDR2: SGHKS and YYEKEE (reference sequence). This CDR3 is CASSLDGTRSSEAFF. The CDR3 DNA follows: TGTGCCAGCAGCTTGGACGGGACCCGTTCGTCTGAAGCTTTCTTT.

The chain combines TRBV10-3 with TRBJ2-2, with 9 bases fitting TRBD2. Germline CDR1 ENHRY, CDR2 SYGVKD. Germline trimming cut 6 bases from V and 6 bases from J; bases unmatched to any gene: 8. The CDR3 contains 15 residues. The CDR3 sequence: CAISSTSGLAGELFF. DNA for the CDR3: TGTGCCATCAGCTCGACTAGCGGCTTAGCCGGGGAGCTGTTTTTT.